Below, one T cell receptor (beta chain) is given with its context. The antigen is unknown. Generated by immunoSEQ multiplex PCR, the TCRdb table keeps only in-frame clones and is missing some. In the table there are 40,000 or so clones, under 85% of which are singletons. This sample stems from a study of STAT5B mutations in CD4+ large granular lymphocyte leukemia. General study results and limits: The CD4+ versus CD8+ T-LGLL clonality difference may reflect limited sample size. Compared with healthy controls (2/35), patient top clones favored TRBV06 (8/27).

The CDR3 is 14 residues long. The V end was cut by 1 base, the J end by 0 bases, with 7 bases between. Germline CDR1 SGHVS, CDR2 FQNEAQ. The sequenced material came from CD4+ T cells from blood buffy coats. This chain uses TRBV7-8 with TRBJ2-7, with TRBD1 as a possible D gene (5 bases). This TCR came from a human donor in good health. The CDR3 reads CASSLVRDSYEQYF. As DNA, the CDR3 is TGTGCCAGCAGCTTAGTCAGGGACTCCTACGAGCAGTACTTC.